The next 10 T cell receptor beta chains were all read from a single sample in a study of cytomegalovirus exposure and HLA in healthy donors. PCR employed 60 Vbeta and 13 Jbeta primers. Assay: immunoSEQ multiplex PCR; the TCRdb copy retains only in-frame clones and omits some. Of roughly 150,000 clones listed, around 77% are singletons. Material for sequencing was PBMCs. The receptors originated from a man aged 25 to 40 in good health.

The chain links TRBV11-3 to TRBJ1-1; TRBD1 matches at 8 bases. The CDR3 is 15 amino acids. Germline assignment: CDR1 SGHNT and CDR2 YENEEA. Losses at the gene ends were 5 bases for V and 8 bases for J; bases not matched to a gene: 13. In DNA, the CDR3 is TGTGCCAGCAGCGCCACCGGGACAGGTACCAGGGAAGCTTTCTTT. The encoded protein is CASSATGTGTREAFF.

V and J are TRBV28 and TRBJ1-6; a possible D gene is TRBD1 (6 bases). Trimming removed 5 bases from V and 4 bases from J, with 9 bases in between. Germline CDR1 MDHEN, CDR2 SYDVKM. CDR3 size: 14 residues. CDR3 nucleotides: TGTGCCAGCAGTGAACAGGGTTATAATTCACCCCTCCACTTT. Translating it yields CASSEQGYNSPLHF.

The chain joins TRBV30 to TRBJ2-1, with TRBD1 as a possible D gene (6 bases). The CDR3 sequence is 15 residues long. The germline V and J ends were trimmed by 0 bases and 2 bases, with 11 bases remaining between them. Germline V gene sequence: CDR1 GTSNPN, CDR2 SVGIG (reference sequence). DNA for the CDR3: TGTGCCTGGAGTGTACTGGACAGCGCCTACAATGAGCAGTTCTTC. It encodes CAWSVLDSAYNEQFF.

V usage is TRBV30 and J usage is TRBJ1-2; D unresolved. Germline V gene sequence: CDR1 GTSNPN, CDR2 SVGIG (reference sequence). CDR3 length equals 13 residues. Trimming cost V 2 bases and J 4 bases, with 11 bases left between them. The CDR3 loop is CAWSTRIFYGYTF. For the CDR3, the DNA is TGTGCCTGGAGTACCAGGATCTTCTATGGCTACACCTTC.

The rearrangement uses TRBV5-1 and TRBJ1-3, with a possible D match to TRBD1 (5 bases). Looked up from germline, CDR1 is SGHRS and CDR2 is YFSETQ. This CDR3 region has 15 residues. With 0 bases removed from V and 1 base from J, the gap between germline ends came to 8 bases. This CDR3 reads CASSLDGGSGNTIYF. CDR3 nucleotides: TGCGCCAGCAGCTTGGATGGGGGGTCTGGAAACACCATATATTTT.

The CDR3 protein is CASSPPSRAPEAFF. CDR3 DNA sequence: TGTGCCAGCTCACCACCGAGCAGGGCGCCTGAAGCTTTCTTT. The chain recombines TRBV18 with TRBJ1-1; the D gene is possibly TRBD1 (5 bases). Trimming removed 0 bases at V and 6 bases at J, with 11 bases between. CDR3 length: 14 residues. Per germline, CDR1 KGHSH and CDR2 LQKENI.

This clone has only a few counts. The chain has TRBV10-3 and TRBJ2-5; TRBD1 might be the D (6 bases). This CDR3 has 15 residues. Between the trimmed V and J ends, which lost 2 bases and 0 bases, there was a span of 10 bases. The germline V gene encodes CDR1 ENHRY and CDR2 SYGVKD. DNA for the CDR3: TGTGCCATCAGTGAGAGACAGGAACACCAAGAGACCCAGTACTTC. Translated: CAISERQEHQETQYF.

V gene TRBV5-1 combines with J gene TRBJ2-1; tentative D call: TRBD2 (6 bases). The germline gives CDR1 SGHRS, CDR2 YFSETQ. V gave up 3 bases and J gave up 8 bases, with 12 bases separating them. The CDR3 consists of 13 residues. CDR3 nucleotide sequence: TGCGCCAGCAGCTCCGGGGTAGCGGATGAGCAGTTCTTC. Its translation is CASSSGVADEQFF.

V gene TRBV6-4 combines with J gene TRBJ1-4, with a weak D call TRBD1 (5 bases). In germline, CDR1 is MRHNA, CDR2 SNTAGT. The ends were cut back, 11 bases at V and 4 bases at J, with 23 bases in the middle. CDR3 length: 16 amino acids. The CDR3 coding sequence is TGTGCCGCCTGCCTCGGGCGCAGGGCCCTTAATGAAAAACTGTTTTTT. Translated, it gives CAACLGRRALNEKLFF.

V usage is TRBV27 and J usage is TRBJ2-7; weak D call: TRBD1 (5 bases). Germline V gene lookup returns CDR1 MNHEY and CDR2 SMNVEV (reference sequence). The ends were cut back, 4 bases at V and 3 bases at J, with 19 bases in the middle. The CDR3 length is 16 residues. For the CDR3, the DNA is TGTGCCAGCAGTTATGCCATGGGCAGGGCAATCTACGAGCAGTACTTC. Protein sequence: CASSYAMGRAIYEQYF.